A selection of T cell receptor beta chains follows, all from one sample in a study of T cells in Graves' hyperthyroidism and ophthalmopathy. In TCRdb, the multiplex PCR reads were re-called with MiXCR into one record per CDR3 protein. In the table there are a few hundred thousand distinct CDR3 sequences, more than 15% of which are singletons. Sequencing was performed on blood. These receptor sequences come from a young woman with Graves' ophthalmopathy. CDR3s include the opening cysteine and the closing phenylalanine or tryptophan. The order of the fields is clone size, J gene, D gene, V gene, CDR3 DNA, CDR3 protein. The D gene is left open where the match is weak. Only part of the rows carry a size: once, few, many, or a class if the clone is expanded.

clone size: few
J gene: TRBJ2-1
D gene: TRBD2
V gene: TRBV5-1
CDR3 DNA: TGCGCCAGCAGCCCTTACGTCGGGACTAGCGGATACAATGAGCAGTTCTTC
CDR3 protein: CASSPYVGTSGYNEQFF

clone size: .
J gene: TRBJ2-5
D gene: .
V gene: TRBV7-2
CDR3 DNA: TGTGCCAGCAGCTTAGTTGGGCTTACAGAGACCCAGTACTTC
CDR3 protein: CASSLVGLTETQYF

clone size: few
J gene: TRBJ2-2
D gene: .
V gene: TRBV24-1
CDR3 DNA: TGTGCCACCAGTGATCCACAGGGTAAAGGGACCGGGGAGCTGTTTTTT
CDR3 protein: CATSDPQGKGTGELFF

clone size: many
J gene: TRBJ2-2
D gene: .
V gene: TRBV5-1
CDR3 DNA: TGCGCCAGCAGCTTGGTGAAGGGGACCGGGGAGCTGTTTTTT
CDR3 protein: CASSLVKGTGELFF

clone size: few
J gene: TRBJ2-2
D gene: .
V gene: TRBV27
CDR3 DNA: TGTGCCAGCAGTTCCGATCGACGGGGGCGCTTCACCGGGGAGCTGTTTTTT
CDR3 protein: CASSSDRRGRFTGELFF

clone size: .
J gene: TRBJ2-1
D gene: TRBD2
V gene: TRBV11-3
CDR3 DNA: TGTGCCAGCAGCTCCGGACTAGCGGGAGGGCCGCGATCCATCAATGAGCAGTTCTTC
CDR3 protein: CASSSGLAGGPRSINEQFF

clone size: many
J gene: TRBJ2-1
D gene: TRBD2
V gene: TRBV7-9
CDR3 DNA: TGTGCCAGCAGCTTTCCCAAAGGCGGGAGCCTGTCCTACAATGAGCAGTTCTTC
CDR3 protein: CASSFPKGGSLSYNEQFF

clone size: .
J gene: TRBJ2-6
D gene: .
V gene: TRBV20-1
CDR3 DNA: TGCAGTGGGGGAGTAGTATCAAGCTCTGGGGCCAACGTCCTGACTTTC
CDR3 protein: CSGGVVSSSGANVLTF

clone size: .
J gene: TRBJ2-2
D gene: .
V gene: TRBV6-1
CDR3 DNA: TGTGCCAGCAGAAGAACGGGACGGTCAGATTTGGTCGGGGAGCTGTTTTTT
CDR3 protein: CASRRTGRSDLVGELFF

clone size: many
J gene: TRBJ2-5
D gene: TRBD1
V gene: TRBV6-2/TRBV6-3
CDR3 DNA: TGTGCCAGCAGTTGGACAGGGGAGACCCAGTACTTC
CDR3 protein: CASSWTGETQYF

clone size: few
J gene: TRBJ2-6
D gene: .
V gene: TRBV6-1
CDR3 DNA: TGTGCCAGCACCCAGAAAAGGGTAACTGGGGCCAACGTCCTGACTTTC
CDR3 protein: CASTQKRVTGANVLTF

clone size: .
J gene: TRBJ2-1
D gene: TRBD2
V gene: TRBV18
CDR3 DNA: TGTGCCAGCTCCGATTCAAGCGGGAGATGGGATGAGCAGTCCTTC
CDR3 protein: CASSDSSGRWDEQSF

clone size: .
J gene: TRBJ1-2
D gene: TRBD1
V gene: TRBV27
CDR3 DNA: TGTGCCAGCAGTGTGAAAGGGACAGGGGATGTCGGCTACACCTTC
CDR3 protein: CASSVKGTGDVGYTF

clone size: many
J gene: TRBJ1-6
D gene: .
V gene: TRBV18
CDR3 DNA: TGTGCCAGCTCACCCGACAGTACTTTTTCACCCCTCCACTTT
CDR3 protein: CASSPDSTFSPLHF

clone size: few
J gene: TRBJ2-5
D gene: TRBD2
V gene: TRBV18
CDR3 DNA: TGTGCCAGCTCACCTCCGGGACTAGCGGGATGGTTCCAAGAGACCCAGTACTTC
CDR3 protein: CASSPPGLAGWFQETQYF

clone size: many
J gene: TRBJ2-3
D gene: TRBD2
V gene: TRBV28
CDR3 DNA: TGTGCCAGCAGGACCAGCGGGAGTTTGTATACGCAGTATTTT
CDR3 protein: CASRTSGSLYTQYF

clone size: .
J gene: TRBJ2-2
D gene: .
V gene: TRBV20-1
CDR3 DNA: TGCAGTGCCCGAGGAGGGGGCAGTGGCGGGGAGCTGTTTTTT
CDR3 protein: CSARGGGSGGELFF

clone size: many
J gene: TRBJ2-7
D gene: .
V gene: TRBV11-2
CDR3 DNA: TGTGCCAGCAGACCCCTGGGGCCCTACGAGCAGTACTTC
CDR3 protein: CASRPLGPYEQYF

clone size: few
J gene: TRBJ1-4
D gene: .
V gene: TRBV20-1
CDR3 DNA: TGCAGTGCTAGAAGCTACCAGGGTTTGAATGAAAAACTGTTTTTT
CDR3 protein: CSARSYQGLNEKLFF

clone size: many
J gene: TRBJ2-3
D gene: TRBD2
V gene: TRBV20-1
CDR3 DNA: TGCAGTTCAATTCCGGGACTAGCGGCTAGCACAGATACGCAGTATTTT
CDR3 protein: CSSIPGLAASTDTQYF

clone size: many
J gene: TRBJ2-2
D gene: .
V gene: TRBV7-3
CDR3 DNA: TGTGCCAGCAGCCCCGACCCGAACACCGGGGAGCTGTTTTTT
CDR3 protein: CASSPDPNTGELFF

clone size: once
J gene: TRBJ2-3
D gene: TRBD2
V gene: TRBV19
CDR3 DNA: TGTGCCAGTAGTCCTCGTCTTCAGCGGGAGGTAACAGATACGCAGTATTTT
CDR3 protein: CASSPRLQREVTDTQYF

clone size: few
J gene: TRBJ1-5
D gene: .
V gene: TRBV6-5
CDR3 DNA: TGTGCCAGCAGTTCAACCATTTCGAGGGTATATAGCAATCAGCCCCAGCATTTT
CDR3 protein: CASSSTISRVYSNQPQHF

clone size: .
J gene: TRBJ2-1
D gene: .
V gene: TRBV28
CDR3 DNA: TGTGCCAGCAGTTTTGGTTTCAATGAGCAGTTCTTC
CDR3 protein: CASSFGFNEQFF

clone size: few
J gene: TRBJ2-2
D gene: TRBD2
V gene: TRBV4-3
CDR3 DNA: TGCGCCAGCAGCCAAGAACCGGAAGCGGGAAGAGCCGGGGAGCTGTTTTTT
CDR3 protein: CASSQEPEAGRAGELFF

clone size: few
J gene: TRBJ1-2
D gene: .
V gene: TRBV7-2
CDR3 DNA: TGTGCCAGCAGCTTAATGAGGGAGGCGGGCTACACCTTC
CDR3 protein: CASSLMREAGYTF

clone size: many
J gene: TRBJ2-1
D gene: .
V gene: TRBV5-1
CDR3 DNA: TGCGCCAGCAGCTTGACTGGGCTGGGAGAGCAGTTCTTC
CDR3 protein: CASSLTGLGEQFF

clone size: few
J gene: TRBJ2-5
D gene: .
V gene: TRBV14
CDR3 DNA: TGTGCCAGCAGCCCATCCGGCACTCCGACTCAAGAGACCCAGTACTTC
CDR3 protein: CASSPSGTPTQETQYF

clone size: many
J gene: TRBJ2-1
D gene: TRBD2
V gene: TRBV29-1
CDR3 DNA: TGCAGCGTTGGACTAGCGGGAGGCAATGAGCAGTTCTTC
CDR3 protein: CSVGLAGGNEQFF

clone size: many
J gene: TRBJ1-5
D gene: .
V gene: TRBV18
CDR3 DNA: TGTGCCAGCTCACCATATGGGAACCAGCCCCAGCATTTT
CDR3 protein: CASSPYGNQPQHF

clone size: few
J gene: TRBJ2-2
D gene: .
V gene: TRBV7-3
CDR3 DNA: TGTGCCAGCACCATAATGGGGGGTGCGCCCGGGGAGCTGTTTTTT
CDR3 protein: CASTIMGGAPGELFF

clone size: few
J gene: TRBJ2-3
D gene: .
V gene: TRBV6-1
CDR3 DNA: TGTGCCAGCAGTGTGGACGGATTAAGCACAGATACGCAGTATTTT
CDR3 protein: CASSVDGLSTDTQYF

clone size: .
J gene: TRBJ1-5
D gene: TRBD1
V gene: TRBV19
CDR3 DNA: TGTGCCAGTAGTATGTGGACAGGGGGCGGTGGAGGCAATCAGCCCCAGCATTTT
CDR3 protein: CASSMWTGGGGGNQPQHF

clone size: many
J gene: TRBJ1-2
D gene: .
V gene: TRBV12-3/TRBV12-4
CDR3 DNA: TGTGCCAGCAGTTTAGAGGGTAGTAACTATGGCTACACCTTC
CDR3 protein: CASSLEGSNYGYTF

clone size: many
J gene: TRBJ2-5
D gene: .
V gene: TRBV11-3
CDR3 DNA: TGTGCCAGCAGCTTTGGTAAACAAGAGACCCAGTACTTC
CDR3 protein: CASSFGKQETQYF

clone size: .
J gene: TRBJ2-1
D gene: .
V gene: TRBV4-2
CDR3 DNA: TGTGCCAGCAGCCAAGACCCTAACCTGGGCGACCTCTCCTACAATGAGCAGTTCTTC
CDR3 protein: CASSQDPNLGDLSYNEQFF

clone size: .
J gene: TRBJ1-3
D gene: .
V gene: TRBV24-1
CDR3 DNA: TGTGCCACCAGTGACCCTGACCCACGTTCCGGAAACACCATATATTTT
CDR3 protein: CATSDPDPRSGNTIYF

clone size: few
J gene: TRBJ2-7
D gene: .
V gene: TRBV4-3
CDR3 DNA: TGCGCCAGCAGCCAGTTCCTCCACTACGAGCAGTACTTC
CDR3 protein: CASSQFLHYEQYF

clone size: few
J gene: TRBJ1-1
D gene: .
V gene: TRBV20-1
CDR3 DNA: TGCAGTGTTGGTGCGGGGGCGCACACTGAAGCTTTCTTT
CDR3 protein: CSVGAGAHTEAFF

clone size: many
J gene: TRBJ1-1
D gene: TRBD1
V gene: TRBV3-1
CDR3 DNA: TGTGCCAGCAGCAGTGACAGGGGTCCTTCCACTGAAGCTTTCTTT
CDR3 protein: CASSSDRGPSTEAFF

clone size: many
J gene: TRBJ1-6
D gene: .
V gene: TRBV6-1
CDR3 DNA: TGTGCCAGCAGTCTCCTCGGGGGGCAGGGCTCACCCCTCCACTTT
CDR3 protein: CASSLLGGQGSPLHF

clone size: .
J gene: TRBJ1-6
D gene: TRBD1
V gene: TRBV28
CDR3 DNA: TGTGCCAGCAGTCGGACAGGTGGGAATTCACCCCTCCACTTT
CDR3 protein: CASSRTGGNSPLHF

clone size: many
J gene: TRBJ1-1
D gene: .
V gene: TRBV7-3
CDR3 DNA: TGTGCCAGCAGCTTAAGTGCAGGGTTGAACACTGAAGCTTTCTTT
CDR3 protein: CASSLSAGLNTEAFF

clone size: many
J gene: TRBJ2-1
D gene: .
V gene: TRBV28
CDR3 DNA: TGTGCCAGCAGTATCAGAGGCAATGAGCAGTTCTTC
CDR3 protein: CASSIRGNEQFF

clone size: few
J gene: TRBJ2-3
D gene: .
V gene: TRBV24-1
CDR3 DNA: TGTGCCACCAGTGACCCCCTGAAAGACCGATATTTCACAGATACGCAGTATTTT
CDR3 protein: CATSDPLKDRYFTDTQYF

clone size: many
J gene: TRBJ1-1
D gene: .
V gene: TRBV20-1
CDR3 DNA: TGCAGTGCTCCACTGAGGGGGGCTATTGGCGTGAGGGAAAACACTGAAGCTTTCTTT
CDR3 protein: CSAPLRGAIGVRENTEAFF

clone size: .
J gene: TRBJ2-1
D gene: .
V gene: TRBV5-1
CDR3 DNA: TGTGCCAGCAGCTCCCAGACCGGGTTCTACAATGAGCAGTTCTTC
CDR3 protein: CASSSQTGFYNEQFF

clone size: many
J gene: TRBJ2-5
D gene: .
V gene: TRBV28
CDR3 DNA: TGTGCCAGCAGCCCCCTCGCGGGCACTCAAGAGACCCAGTACTTC
CDR3 protein: CASSPLAGTQETQYF

clone size: few
J gene: TRBJ2-7
D gene: .
V gene: TRBV7-8
CDR3 DNA: TGTGCCAGCAGCTCGACCGCAAGCTCCTACGAGCAGTACTTC
CDR3 protein: CASSSTASSYEQYF

clone size: few
J gene: TRBJ1-4
D gene: .
V gene: TRBV18
CDR3 DNA: TGTGCCAGCTCACCTCGGGACGGTGAGGAAAAACTGTTTTTT
CDR3 protein: CASSPRDGEEKLFF

clone size: .
J gene: TRBJ2-2
D gene: .
V gene: TRBV6-1
CDR3 DNA: TGTGCCAGCAGAGACAGGAACACCGGGGAGCTGTTTTTT
CDR3 protein: CASRDRNTGELFF

clone size: .
J gene: TRBJ2-5
D gene: TRBD1
V gene: TRBV10-1
CDR3 DNA: TGCGCCAGCAGTGGACCGGGACAGGGTTACCAAGAGACCCAGTACTTC
CDR3 protein: CASSGPGQGYQETQYF